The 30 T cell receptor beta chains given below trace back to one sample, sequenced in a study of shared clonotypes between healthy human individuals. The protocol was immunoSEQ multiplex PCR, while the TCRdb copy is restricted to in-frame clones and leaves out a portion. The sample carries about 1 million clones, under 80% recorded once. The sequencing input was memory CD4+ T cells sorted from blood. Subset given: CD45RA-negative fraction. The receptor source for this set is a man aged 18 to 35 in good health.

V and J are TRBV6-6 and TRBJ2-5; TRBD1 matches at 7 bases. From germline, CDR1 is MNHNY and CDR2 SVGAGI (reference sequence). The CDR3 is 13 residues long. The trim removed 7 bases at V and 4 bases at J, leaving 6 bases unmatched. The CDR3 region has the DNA TGTGCCAGCAATGAGAGGGGGCGAGAGACCCAGTACTTC. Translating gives CASNERGRETQYF.

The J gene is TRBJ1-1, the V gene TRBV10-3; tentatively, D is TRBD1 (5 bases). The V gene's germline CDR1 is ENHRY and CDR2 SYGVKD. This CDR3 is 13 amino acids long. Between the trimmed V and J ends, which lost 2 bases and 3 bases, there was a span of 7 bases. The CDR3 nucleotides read TGTGCCATCAGTGAGGACAGATACACTGAAGCTTTCTTT. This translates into CAISEDRYTEAFF.

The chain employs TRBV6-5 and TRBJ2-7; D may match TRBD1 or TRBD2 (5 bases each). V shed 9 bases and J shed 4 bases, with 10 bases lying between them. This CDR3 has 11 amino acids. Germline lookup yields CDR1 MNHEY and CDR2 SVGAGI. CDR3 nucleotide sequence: TGTGCCAGTTCCTGGGGGTACGAGCAGTACTTC. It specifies CASSWGYEQYF.

CDR3 in DNA: TGTGCCAGCAGTGAATTTGTCGGGACGGATAGCAATCAGCCCCAGCATTTT. Its translation is CASSEFVGTDSNQPQHF. J is TRBJ1-5 and V is TRBV6-1, with D perhaps TRBD1 (5 bases). CDR3 length: 17 residues. Trimming took 2 bases from V and 0 from J, leaving 14 bases between them. Per germline, CDR1 MNHNS and CDR2 SASEGT.

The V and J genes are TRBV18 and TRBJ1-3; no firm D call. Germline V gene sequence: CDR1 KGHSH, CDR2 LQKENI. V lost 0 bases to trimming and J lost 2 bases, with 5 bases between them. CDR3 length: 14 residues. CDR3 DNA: TGTGCCAGCTCACCACCCTCGGCTGGAAACACCATATATTTT. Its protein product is CASSPPSAGNTIYF.

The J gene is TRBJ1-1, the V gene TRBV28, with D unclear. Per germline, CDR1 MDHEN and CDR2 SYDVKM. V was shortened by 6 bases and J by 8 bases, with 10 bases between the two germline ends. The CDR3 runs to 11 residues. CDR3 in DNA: TGTGCCAGCAGGTGGCAGTTAGAAGCTTTCTTT. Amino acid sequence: CASRWQLEAFF.

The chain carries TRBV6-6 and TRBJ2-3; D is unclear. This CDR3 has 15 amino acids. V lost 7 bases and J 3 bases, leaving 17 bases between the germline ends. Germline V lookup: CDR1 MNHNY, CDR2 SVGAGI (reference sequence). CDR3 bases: TGTGCCAGCACCCCCCTAAGAGTTGGGACAGATACGCAGTATTTT. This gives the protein CASTPLRVGTDTQYF.

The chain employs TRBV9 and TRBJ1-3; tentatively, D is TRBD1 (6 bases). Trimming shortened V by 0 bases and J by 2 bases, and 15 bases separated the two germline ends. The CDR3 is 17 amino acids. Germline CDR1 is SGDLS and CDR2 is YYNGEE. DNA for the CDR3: TGTGCCAGCAGCGTAGACGGGGGCTGGTCTCCTGGAAACACCATATATTTT. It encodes CASSVDGGWSPGNTIYF.

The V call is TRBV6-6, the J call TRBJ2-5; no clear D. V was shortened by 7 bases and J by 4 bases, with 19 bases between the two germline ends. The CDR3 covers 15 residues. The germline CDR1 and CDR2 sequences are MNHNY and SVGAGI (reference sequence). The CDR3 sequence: CASTTSRSISETQYF. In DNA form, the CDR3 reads TGTGCCAGCACCACAAGTAGGTCTATATCAGAGACCCAGTACTTC.

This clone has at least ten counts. CDR3 nucleotides: TGTGCCAGCAGCCCGGGACTAGCGGGAGATTTTGATACGCAGTATTTT. Protein product: CASSPGLAGDFDTQYF. The chain has TRBV7-8 and TRBJ2-3; 14 positions match TRBD2. Germline values: CDR1 SGHVS, CDR2 FQNEAQ. J was trimmed by 6 bases and V by 5 bases; bases with no gene match: 7. The CDR3 covers 16 residues.

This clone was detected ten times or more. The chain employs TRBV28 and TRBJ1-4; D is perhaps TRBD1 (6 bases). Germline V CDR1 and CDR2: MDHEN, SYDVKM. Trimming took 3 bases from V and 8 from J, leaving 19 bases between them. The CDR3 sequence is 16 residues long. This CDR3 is CASSFGQAGAREKLFF. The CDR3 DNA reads TGTGCCAGCAGTTTCGGGCAGGCAGGGGCGAGGGAAAAACTGTTTTTT.

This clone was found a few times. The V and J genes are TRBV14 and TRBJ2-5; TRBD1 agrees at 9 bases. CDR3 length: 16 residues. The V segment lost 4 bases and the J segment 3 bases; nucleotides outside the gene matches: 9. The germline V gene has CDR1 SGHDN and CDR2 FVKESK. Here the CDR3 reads CASSPLPGQGEETQYF. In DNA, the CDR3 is TGTGCCAGCAGCCCACTGCCGGGACAGGGAGAAGAGACCCAGTACTTC.

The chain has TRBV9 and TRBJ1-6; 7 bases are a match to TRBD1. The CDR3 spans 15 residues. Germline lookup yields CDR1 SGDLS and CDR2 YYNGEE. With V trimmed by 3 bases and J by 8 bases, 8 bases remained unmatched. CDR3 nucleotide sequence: TGTGCCAGCAGCGCCAGACAGGGCGCTGATTCACCCCTCCACTTT. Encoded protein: CASSARQGADSPLHF.

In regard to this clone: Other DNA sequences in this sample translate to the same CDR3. CDR3 protein: CASSVGGGQETQYF. DNA for the CDR3: TGTGCCAGCAGCGTAGGGGGGGGTCAAGAGACCCAGTACTTC. V is TRBV9 and J is TRBJ2-5, with 7 bases fitting TRBD2. This CDR3 contains 14 residues. Losses at the gene ends were 0 bases for V and 2 bases for J; bases not matched to a gene: 1. Germline V lookup: CDR1 SGDLS, CDR2 YYNGEE.

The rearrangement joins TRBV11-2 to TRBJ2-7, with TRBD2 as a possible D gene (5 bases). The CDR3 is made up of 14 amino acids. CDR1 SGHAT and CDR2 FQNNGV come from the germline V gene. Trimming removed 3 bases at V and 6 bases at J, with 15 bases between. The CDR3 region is CASSFLQDAGEQYF. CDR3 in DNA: TGTGCCAGCAGCTTTCTGCAGGATGCGGGCGAGCAGTACTTC.

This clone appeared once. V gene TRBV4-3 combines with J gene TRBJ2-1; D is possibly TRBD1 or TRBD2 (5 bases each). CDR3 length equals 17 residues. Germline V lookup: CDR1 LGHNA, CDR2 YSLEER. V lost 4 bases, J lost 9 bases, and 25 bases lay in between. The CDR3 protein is CASSLSQLGVIWSEQFF. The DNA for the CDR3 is TGCGCCAGCAGCCTTTCCCAACTAGGGGTGATTTGGAGTGAGCAGTTCTTC.

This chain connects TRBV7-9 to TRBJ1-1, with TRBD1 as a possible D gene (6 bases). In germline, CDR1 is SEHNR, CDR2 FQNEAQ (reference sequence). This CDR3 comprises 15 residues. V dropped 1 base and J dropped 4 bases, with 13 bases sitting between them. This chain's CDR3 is CASSLGGGLATEAFF. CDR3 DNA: TGTGCCAGCAGCTTAGGTGGGGGGCTGGCCACTGAAGCTTTCTTT.

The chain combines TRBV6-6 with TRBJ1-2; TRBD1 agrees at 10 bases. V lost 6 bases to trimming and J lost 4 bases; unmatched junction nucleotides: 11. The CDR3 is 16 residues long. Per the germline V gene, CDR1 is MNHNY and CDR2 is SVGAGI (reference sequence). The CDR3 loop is CASSPHRDRGIYGYTF. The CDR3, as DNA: TGTGCCAGCAGCCCCCACCGGGACAGGGGAATCTATGGCTACACCTTC.

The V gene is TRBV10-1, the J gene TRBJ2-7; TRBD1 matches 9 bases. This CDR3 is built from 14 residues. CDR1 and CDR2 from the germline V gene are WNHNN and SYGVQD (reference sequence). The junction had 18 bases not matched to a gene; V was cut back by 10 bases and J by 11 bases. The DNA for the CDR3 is TGCGCCACCCAACAGGGGGCCGAGGTGGGGCGAAAGTACTTC. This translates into CATQQGAEVGRKYF.

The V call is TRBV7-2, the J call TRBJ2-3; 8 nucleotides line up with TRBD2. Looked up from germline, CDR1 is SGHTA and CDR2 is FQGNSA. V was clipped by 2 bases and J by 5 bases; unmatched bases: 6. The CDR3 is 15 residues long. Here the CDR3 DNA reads TGTGCCAGCAGCTTAAGAGCGGGGGCCGGAGATACGCAGTATTTT. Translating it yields CASSLRAGAGDTQYF.

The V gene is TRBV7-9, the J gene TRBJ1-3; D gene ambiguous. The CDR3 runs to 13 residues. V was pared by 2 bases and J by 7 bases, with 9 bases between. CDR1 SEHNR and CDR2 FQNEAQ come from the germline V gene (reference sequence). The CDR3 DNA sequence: TGTGCCAGCAGCTTATTACCCGGGAACACCATATATTTT. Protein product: CASSLLPGNTIYF.

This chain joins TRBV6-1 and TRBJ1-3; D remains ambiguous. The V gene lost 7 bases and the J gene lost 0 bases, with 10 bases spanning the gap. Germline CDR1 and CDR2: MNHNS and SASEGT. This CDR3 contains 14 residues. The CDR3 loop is CASMSDLSGNTIYF. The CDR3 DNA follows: TGTGCCAGCATGAGTGACCTCTCTGGAAACACCATATATTTT.

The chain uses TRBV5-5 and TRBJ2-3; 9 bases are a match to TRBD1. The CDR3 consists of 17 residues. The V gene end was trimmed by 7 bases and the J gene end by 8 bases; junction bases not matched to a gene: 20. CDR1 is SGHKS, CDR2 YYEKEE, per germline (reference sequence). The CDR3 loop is CASRPPGQGTGSATQYF. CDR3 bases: TGTGCCAGCCGCCCCCCGGGACAGGGTACAGGATCAGCTACGCAGTATTTT.

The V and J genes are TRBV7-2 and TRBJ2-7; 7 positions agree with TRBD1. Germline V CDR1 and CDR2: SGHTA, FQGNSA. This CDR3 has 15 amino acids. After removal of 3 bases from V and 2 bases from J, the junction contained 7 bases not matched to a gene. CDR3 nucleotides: TGTGCCAGCAGCTTCGACAGGGCCCGAACCTACGAGCAGTACTTC. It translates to CASSFDRARTYEQYF. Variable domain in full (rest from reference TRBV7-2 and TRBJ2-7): GAGVSQSPSNKVTEKGKDVELRCDPISGHTALYWYRQSLGQGLEFLIYFQGNSAPDKSGLPSDRFSAERTGGSVSTLTIQRTQQEDSAVYLCASSFDRARTYEQYFGPGTRLTVT.

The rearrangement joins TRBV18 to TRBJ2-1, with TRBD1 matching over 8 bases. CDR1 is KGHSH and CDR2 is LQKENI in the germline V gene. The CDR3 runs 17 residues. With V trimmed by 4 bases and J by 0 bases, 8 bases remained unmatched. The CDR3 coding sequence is TGTGCCAGCTCACTTACAGCCGGGACAGGCTCCTACAATGAGCAGTTCTTC. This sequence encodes CASSLTAGTGSYNEQFF.

The CDR3 reads CASKEGVLDNSPLHF. The DNA for the CDR3 is TGTGCCAGCAAGGAGGGGGTATTGGATAATTCACCCCTCCACTTT. The V and J genes are TRBV6-1 and TRBJ1-6; D perhaps matches TRBD1 (6 bases). V was clipped by 7 bases and J by 5 bases, with 15 bases between them. The CDR3 consists of 15 residues. Germline CDR1 reads MNHNS; CDR2 reads SASEGT.

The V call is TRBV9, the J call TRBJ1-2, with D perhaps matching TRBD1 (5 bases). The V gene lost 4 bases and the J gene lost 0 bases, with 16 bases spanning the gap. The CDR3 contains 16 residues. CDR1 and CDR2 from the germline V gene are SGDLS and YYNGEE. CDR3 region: CASSPRWGQANYGYTF. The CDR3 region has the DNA TGTGCCAGCAGCCCCCGGTGGGGCCAAGCTAACTATGGCTACACCTTC.

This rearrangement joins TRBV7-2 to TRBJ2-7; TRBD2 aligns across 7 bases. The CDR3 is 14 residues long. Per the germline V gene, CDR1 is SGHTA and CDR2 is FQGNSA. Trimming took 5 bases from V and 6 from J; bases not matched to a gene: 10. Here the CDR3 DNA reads TGTGCCAGCAGCCCGAGGGCGGGGGTGCCCGAGCAGTACTTC. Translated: CASSPRAGVPEQYF.

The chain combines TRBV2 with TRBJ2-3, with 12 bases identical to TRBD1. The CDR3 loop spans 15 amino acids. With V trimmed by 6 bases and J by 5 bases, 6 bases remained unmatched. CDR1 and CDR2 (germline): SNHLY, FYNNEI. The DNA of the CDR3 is TGTGCCAGCAGCCGGGACAGGGGGCAGGGAGATACGCAGTATTTT. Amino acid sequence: CASSRDRGQGDTQYF. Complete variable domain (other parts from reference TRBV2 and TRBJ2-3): EPEVTQTPSHQVTQMGQEVILRCVPISNHLYFYWYRQILGQKVEFLVSFYNNEISEKSEIFDDQFSVERPDGSNFTLKIRSTKLEDSAMYFCASSRDRGQGDTQYFGPGTRLTVL.

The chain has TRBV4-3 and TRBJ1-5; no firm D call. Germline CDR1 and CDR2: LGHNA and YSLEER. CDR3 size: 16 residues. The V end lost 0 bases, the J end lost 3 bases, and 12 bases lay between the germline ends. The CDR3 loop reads CASSQDFLTDNQPQHF. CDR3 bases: TGCGCCAGCAGCCAAGATTTTTTGACGGACAATCAGCCCCAGCATTTT.